This TCR beta chain was sequenced for a study of blood T cells in healthy people across ages. The CDR3 length is 15 residues. Trimming removed 3 bases from V and 5 bases from J; junction bases left unmatched: 6. In terms of origin and age, donors were healthy Caucasian individuals from Russia aged roughly 6 to 95. A sample-barcoded 5' primer and a J-beta primer mix were used in a second PCR of roughly 7 to 12 cycles. Each TCR beta cDNA got a 12-nucleotide random molecular identifier. MiXCR, applied by TCRdb to the 5' RACE reads, yields one record per CDR3 protein. The sample consists of about 1.4 million distinct CDR3 sequences, approximately 59% of them appearing once. Only a few counts were recorded for this clonotype. Its antigen is undetermined. General study results and limits: Observed TCR beta diversity showed a strong correlation with the percentage of naive T cells as measured by flow cytometry. More naive CD4+ cells and higher diversity were found in long-lived than in aged donors.

Sample: blood. The TCR originated in a young man in good health. The rearrangement joins TRBV12-3 or TRBV12-4 to TRBJ2-5, with 10 bases fitting TRBD1. CDR3 in DNA: TGTGCCAGCAGTTTTAGGACAGGGGGTAGGGAGACCCAGTACTTC. This gives the protein CASSFRTGGRETQYF.